A single sample gave rise to the 21 T cell receptor beta chains below, sequenced in a study of identical twins. TCRdb independently ran MiXCR on the 5' RACE reads; one entry per CDR3 protein. In the table there are some 710,000 distinct CDR3 sequences, approximately 6.1% of which are singletons. Sequences were obtained from naive T cells sorted from blood. The receptor source for this set is a man aged 18 to 29 in good health.

This clonotype was detected many times. The chain carries TRBV7-8 and TRBJ2-6, with D unresolved. V lost 1 base, J lost 1 base, and 11 bases lay in between. The CDR3 loop spans 17 amino acids. CDR1 is SGHVS and CDR2 is FQNEAQ in the germline V gene. The CDR3: CASSLDGGRSGANVLTF. CDR3 in DNA: TGTGCCAGCAGCTTAGATGGTGGGCGGTCTGGGGCCAACGTCCTGACTTTC.

This clonotype occurred many times. The chain combines TRBV10-3 with TRBJ2-1, with a tentative D call TRBD1 (5 bases). This CDR3 is 12 amino acids long. Germline CDR1 and CDR2: ENHRY and SYGVKD. Trimming removed 2 bases at V and 9 bases at J, with 8 bases between. The CDR3 coding sequence is TGTGCCATCAGTGAGGTTCAGGGTGAGCAGTTCTTC. This gives the protein CAISEVQGEQFF.

In this sample, this clonotype turned up many times. For the CDR3, the DNA is TGTGCCAGCAGCTTCCTCACCGGGACAGGGGTTCAGTACTTC. It yields the protein CASSFLTGTGVQYF. This chain connects TRBV7-2 to TRBJ2-4, with TRBD1 identical over 10 bases. The CDR3 loop spans 14 amino acids. Germline-derived CDR1 and CDR2 are SGHTA and FQGNSA. Trimming took 3 bases from V and 11 from J; bases not matched to a gene: 7.

This clonotype was counted ten times or more. This chain joins TRBV7-2 and TRBJ1-6; D uncertain. The CDR3 runs 11 residues. The V gene's germline CDR1 is SGHTA and CDR2 FQGNSA. The V and J ends lost 5 bases and 11 bases respectively, with 7 bases between them. In nucleotides, the CDR3 is TGTGCCAGCAGCCGTGGTACACCCCTCCACTTT. Translating gives CASSRGTPLHF. Together with reference TRBV7-2 and TRBJ1-6, the CDR3 gives the full variable domain: GAGVSQSPSNKVTEKGKDVELRCDPISGHTALYWYRQSLGQGLEFLIYFQGNSAPDKSGLPSDRFSAERTGGSVSTLTIQRTQQEDSAVYLCASSRGTPLHFGNGTRLTVT.

CDR3 nucleotide sequence: TGTGCCAGCAGCGCGGACAGGGGAGCCTACGAGCAGTACTTC. Encoded protein: CASSADRGAYEQYF. The genes are TRBV7-6 and TRBJ2-7, with TRBD1 matching 9 bases. CDR3 length: 14 amino acids. V was clipped by 5 bases and J by 2 bases; unmatched bases: 4. Looked up from germline, CDR1 is SGHVS and CDR2 is FNYEAQ.

This clonotype was detected only a few times. V gene TRBV12-3 or TRBV12-4 combines with J gene TRBJ2-1; the match to TRBD2 covers 10 bases. The CDR3 covers 15 residues. The junction had 9 bases not matched to a gene; V was cut back by 5 bases and J by 8 bases. DNA of the CDR3: TGTGCCAGCAGTCGTACCGGGACTAGCGATGATGAGCAGTTCTTC. This encodes CASSRTGTSDDEQFF.

In its sample, this clonotype was seen a few times. The genes are TRBV20-1 and TRBJ2-7; 7 bases map to TRBD1. V shed 0 bases and J 2 bases; nucleotides not matched to a gene: 7. The CDR3 extends over 15 amino acids. Germline V gives CDR1 DFQATT, CDR2 SNEGSKA (reference sequence). This CDR3 is CSARDPGQRPYEQYF. DNA for the CDR3: TGCAGTGCTAGAGATCCGGGACAGCGACCCTACGAGCAGTACTTC.

At least ten counts were recorded for this clonotype. The rearrangement uses TRBV29-1 and TRBJ1-3; unclear D gene. Germline V CDR1 and CDR2: SQVTM, ANQGSEA. CDR3 length: 17 residues. Trimming cost V 0 bases and J 0 bases, with 15 bases left between them. Here the CDR3 reads CSVEDPITEFSGNTIYF. DNA of the CDR3: TGCAGCGTTGAAGATCCCATCACAGAATTCTCTGGAAACACCATATATTTT.

The gene calls are TRBV5-6 and TRBJ2-3, with 7 nucleotides matching TRBD2. CDR1 SGHDT and CDR2 YYEEEE come from the germline V gene. Trimming at V came to 1 base and at J to 0 bases, leaving 5 bases not matched to a gene. CDR3 length equals 16 residues. The CDR3 DNA sequence: TGTGCCAGCAGCTTGTTCCTAGCGGATAGCACAGATACGCAGTATTTT. It specifies CASSLFLADSTDTQYF.

This clonotype has ten or more counts. The chain combines TRBV5-1 with TRBJ2-1, with 8 bases lining up with TRBD2. The V segment lost 3 bases and the J segment 3 bases; nucleotides outside the gene matches: 5. There are 15 residues in the CDR3. CDR1 is SGHRS and CDR2 is YFSETQ in the germline V gene. The CDR3 spells CASSSLAGNYNEQFF. CDR3 nucleotide sequence: TGCGCCAGCAGCTCCTTAGCGGGGAACTACAATGAGCAGTTCTTC.

This clonotype was counted ten times or more. This sequence joins TRBV7-2 and TRBJ2-7; D may be TRBD2 (6 bases). Trimming removed 6 bases from V and 3 bases from J, with 12 bases in between. CDR3 size: 13 residues. Germline CDR1 is SGHTA and CDR2 is FQGNSA. The CDR3: CASSPASVYEQYF. Written as DNA, the CDR3 is TGTGCCAGCAGTCCGGCTAGCGTCTACGAGCAGTACTTC. The full variable domain, completed using reference TRBV7-2 and TRBJ2-7, is GAGVSQSPSNKVTEKGKDVELRCDPISGHTALYWYRQSLGQGLEFLIYFQGNSAPDKSGLPSDRFSAERTGGSVSTLTIQRTQQEDSAVYLCASSPASVYEQYFGPGTRLTVT.

The CDR3 protein is CASSLGYAGLDTEAFF. The CDR3 region has the DNA TGTGCCAGCAGCTTAGGGTACGCGGGGTTGGACACTGAAGCTTTCTTT. V and J are TRBV11-2 and TRBJ1-1, with no clear D. Germline V CDR1 and CDR2: SGHAT, FQNNGV. The CDR3 consists of 16 residues. V was cut by 1 base and J by 3 bases, with 15 bases left in between.

Concerning this clonotype: One junction end disagrees with the germline gene, perhaps due to a read error. The V and J genes are TRBV9 and TRBJ2-3; TRBD1 is a possible D gene (6 bases). The CDR3 covers 16 residues. Germline assignment: CDR1 SGDLS and CDR2 YYNGEE. The CDR3 reads CASSGGRTDPTDTRYF. The CDR3 nucleotides read TGTGCCAGCAGCGGCGGCCGGACAGACCCCACAGATACGCGGTATTTT.

The genes are TRBV5-1 and TRBJ2-2; D is possibly TRBD1 (6 bases). Germline-derived CDR1 and CDR2 are SGHRS and YFSETQ. V lost 0 bases and J 0 bases, leaving 9 bases between the germline ends. The CDR3 contains 16 residues. The CDR3 DNA reads as TGCGCCAGCAGCTTGGAGCGACAGGCGAACACCGGGGAGCTGTTTTTT. Residues: CASSLERQANTGELFF.

In its sample, this clonotype was seen many times. The chain links TRBV12-3 or TRBV12-4 to TRBJ2-5, with D possibly being TRBD2 (5 bases). V lost 3 bases and J lost 4, with 18 bases in between. The CDR3 is 16 residues long. The CDR3 reads CASSFFPAAFAETQYF. In DNA, the CDR3 is TGTGCCAGCAGTTTTTTCCCAGCGGCCTTCGCAGAGACCCAGTACTTC.

This clonotype was detected ten times or more. This sequence joins TRBV7-2 and TRBJ2-1; D gene unclear. The germline V gene encodes CDR1 SGHTA and CDR2 FQGNSA. The ends were cut back, 1 base at V and 8 bases at J, with 3 bases in the middle. CDR3 length: 11 residues. The CDR3 region is CASSLEHEQFF. DNA for the CDR3: TGTGCCAGCAGCTTAGAGCATGAGCAGTTCTTC.

In its sample, this clonotype was seen a few times. J is TRBJ2-2 and V is TRBV5-1; 9 positions agree with TRBD1. Germline assignment: CDR1 SGHRS and CDR2 YFSETQ. The V segment lost 4 bases and the J segment 7 bases; nucleotides outside the gene matches: 14. The CDR3 runs to 17 residues. CDR3 residues: CASSPSIGTGSSGELFF. DNA for the CDR3: TGCGCCAGCAGCCCATCCATCGGGACAGGGTCTAGCGGGGAGCTGTTTTTT.

The table lists this clonotype with many counts. The chain uses TRBV7-9 and TRBJ1-4; 7 bases match TRBD1. The trim removed 4 bases at V and 5 bases at J, leaving 7 bases unmatched. Germline values: CDR1 SEHNR, CDR2 FQNEAQ (reference sequence). This CDR3 contains 15 residues. The CDR3 DNA follows: TGTGCCAGCAGCTCACTCACGGGACAGAATGAAAAACTGTTTTTT. Translating gives CASSSLTGQNEKLFF.

This clonotype showed up just a few times. The rearrangement joins TRBV20-1 to TRBJ2-1; D might be TRBD1 or TRBD2, each matching 5 bases. V was shortened by 0 bases and J by 10 bases, with 10 bases between the two germline ends. This CDR3 contains 12 residues. CDR1 is DFQATT, CDR2 SNEGSKA, per germline (reference sequence). CDR3 residues: CSARDPGPEQFF. The CDR3 nucleotides read TGCAGTGCTAGAGATCCGGGACCGGAGCAGTTCTTC.

The sample holds many counts of this clonotype. The chain couples TRBV15 to TRBJ2-3; possible D gene TRBD1, 5 bases. Trimming took 0 bases from V and 2 from J, leaving 9 bases between them. Per germline, CDR1 LNHNV and CDR2 YYDKDF (reference sequence). The CDR3 consists of 15 residues. The CDR3: CATSRDTGNTDTQYF. The CDR3 DNA sequence: TGTGCCACCAGCAGAGATACAGGAAACACAGATACGCAGTATTTT. Combining the CDR3 with reference TRBV15 and TRBJ2-3 gives the whole variable domain DAMVIQNPRYQVTQFGKPVTLSCSQTLNHNVMYWYQQKSSQAPKLLFHYYDKDFNNEADTPDNFQSRRPNTSFCFLDIRSPGLGDTAMYLCATSRDTGNTDTQYFGPGTRLTVL.

The sample holds a few counts of this clonotype. This chain connects TRBV20-1 to TRBJ2-5, with 10 bases aligning to TRBD2. The CDR3 extends over 14 amino acids. J gave up 5 bases and V 3 bases, and 6 bases lay outside the gene matches. Germline assignment: CDR1 DFQATT and CDR2 SNEGSKA (reference sequence). The CDR3 region has the DNA TGCAGTGCTAGGGTTGGGACTAGCGCGGAGACCCAGTACTTC. Protein sequence: CSARVGTSAETQYF.